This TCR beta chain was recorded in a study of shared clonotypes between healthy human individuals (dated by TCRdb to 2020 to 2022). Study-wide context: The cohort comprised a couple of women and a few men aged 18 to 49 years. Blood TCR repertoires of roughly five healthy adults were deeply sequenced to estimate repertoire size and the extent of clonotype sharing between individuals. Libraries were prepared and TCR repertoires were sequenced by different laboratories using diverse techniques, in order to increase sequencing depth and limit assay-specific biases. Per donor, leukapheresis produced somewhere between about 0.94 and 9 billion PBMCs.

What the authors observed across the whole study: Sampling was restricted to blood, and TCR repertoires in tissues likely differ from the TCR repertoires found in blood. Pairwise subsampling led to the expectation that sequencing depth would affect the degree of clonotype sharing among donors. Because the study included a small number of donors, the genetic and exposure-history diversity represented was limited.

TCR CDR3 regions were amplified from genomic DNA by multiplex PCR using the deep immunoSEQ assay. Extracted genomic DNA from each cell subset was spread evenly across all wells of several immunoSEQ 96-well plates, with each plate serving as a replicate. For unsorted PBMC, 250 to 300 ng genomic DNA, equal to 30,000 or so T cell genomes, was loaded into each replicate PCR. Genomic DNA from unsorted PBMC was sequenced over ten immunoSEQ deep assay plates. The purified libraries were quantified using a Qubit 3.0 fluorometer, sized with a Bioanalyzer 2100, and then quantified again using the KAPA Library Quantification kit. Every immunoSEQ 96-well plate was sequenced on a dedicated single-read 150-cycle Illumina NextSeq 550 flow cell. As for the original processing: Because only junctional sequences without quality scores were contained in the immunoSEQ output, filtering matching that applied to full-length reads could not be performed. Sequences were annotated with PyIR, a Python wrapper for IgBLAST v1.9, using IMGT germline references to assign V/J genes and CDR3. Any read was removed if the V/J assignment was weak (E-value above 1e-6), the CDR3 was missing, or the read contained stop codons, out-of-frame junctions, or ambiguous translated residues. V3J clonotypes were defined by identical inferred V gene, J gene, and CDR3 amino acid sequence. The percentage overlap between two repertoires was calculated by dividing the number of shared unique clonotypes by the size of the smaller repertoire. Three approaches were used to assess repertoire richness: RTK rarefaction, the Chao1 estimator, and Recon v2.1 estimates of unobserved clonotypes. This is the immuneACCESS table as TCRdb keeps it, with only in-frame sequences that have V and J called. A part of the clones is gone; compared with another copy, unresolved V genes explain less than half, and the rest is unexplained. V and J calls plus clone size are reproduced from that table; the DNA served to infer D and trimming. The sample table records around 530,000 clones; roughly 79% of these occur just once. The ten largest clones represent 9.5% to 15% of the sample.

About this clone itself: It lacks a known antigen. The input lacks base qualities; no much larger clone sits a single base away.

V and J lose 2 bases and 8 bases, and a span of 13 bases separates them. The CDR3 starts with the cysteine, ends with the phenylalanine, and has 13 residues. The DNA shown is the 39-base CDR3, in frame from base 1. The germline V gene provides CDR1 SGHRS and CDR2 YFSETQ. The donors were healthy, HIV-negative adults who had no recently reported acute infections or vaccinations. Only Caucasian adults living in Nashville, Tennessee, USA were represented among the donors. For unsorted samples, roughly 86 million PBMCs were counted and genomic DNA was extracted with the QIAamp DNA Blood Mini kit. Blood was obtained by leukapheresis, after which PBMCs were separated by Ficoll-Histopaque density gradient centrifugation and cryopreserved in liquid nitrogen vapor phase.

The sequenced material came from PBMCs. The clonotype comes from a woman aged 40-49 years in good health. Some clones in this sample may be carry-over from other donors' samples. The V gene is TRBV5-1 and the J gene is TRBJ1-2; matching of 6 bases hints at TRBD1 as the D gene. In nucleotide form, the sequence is TGCGCCAGCAGCTTACAGGGAGGGGACGGCTACACCTTC. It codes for CASSLQGGDGYTF.